The clone carrying this T cell receptor (beta chain) turned up a few times. Its antigen is undetermined. cDNA molecules carried unique molecular identifiers, and template switching added a universal primer site. TCRdb fed the 5' RACE reads into MiXCR, producing one record per CDR3 protein. In the table there are approximately 1.8 million distinct CDR3 sequences, 25% to 35% of which are singletons. This sample is drawn from a study of identical twins. Study-wide results and caveats: Weaker excess twin sharing was seen among beta out-of-frame sequences. Insertion counts were lower in abundant cord blood beta clonotypes, a trend that memory repertoires did not show. Models came in too low on out-of-frame TCR alpha sharing in monozygotic twins.

The J segment lost 0 bases and the V segment lost 6 bases, leaving 5 bases of the junction unmatched. This CDR3 has 14 amino acids. Germline CDR1 and CDR2: DFQATT and SNEGSKA (reference sequence). The sample was cord blood. The V gene is TRBV20-1, the J gene TRBJ2-3, with 8 bases identical to TRBD2. This receptor was identified in a newborn girl in good health. CDR3 sequence: CSAVLAASTDTQYF. CDR3 DNA: TGCAGTGCCGTACTAGCGGCTAGCACAGATACGCAGTATTTT.